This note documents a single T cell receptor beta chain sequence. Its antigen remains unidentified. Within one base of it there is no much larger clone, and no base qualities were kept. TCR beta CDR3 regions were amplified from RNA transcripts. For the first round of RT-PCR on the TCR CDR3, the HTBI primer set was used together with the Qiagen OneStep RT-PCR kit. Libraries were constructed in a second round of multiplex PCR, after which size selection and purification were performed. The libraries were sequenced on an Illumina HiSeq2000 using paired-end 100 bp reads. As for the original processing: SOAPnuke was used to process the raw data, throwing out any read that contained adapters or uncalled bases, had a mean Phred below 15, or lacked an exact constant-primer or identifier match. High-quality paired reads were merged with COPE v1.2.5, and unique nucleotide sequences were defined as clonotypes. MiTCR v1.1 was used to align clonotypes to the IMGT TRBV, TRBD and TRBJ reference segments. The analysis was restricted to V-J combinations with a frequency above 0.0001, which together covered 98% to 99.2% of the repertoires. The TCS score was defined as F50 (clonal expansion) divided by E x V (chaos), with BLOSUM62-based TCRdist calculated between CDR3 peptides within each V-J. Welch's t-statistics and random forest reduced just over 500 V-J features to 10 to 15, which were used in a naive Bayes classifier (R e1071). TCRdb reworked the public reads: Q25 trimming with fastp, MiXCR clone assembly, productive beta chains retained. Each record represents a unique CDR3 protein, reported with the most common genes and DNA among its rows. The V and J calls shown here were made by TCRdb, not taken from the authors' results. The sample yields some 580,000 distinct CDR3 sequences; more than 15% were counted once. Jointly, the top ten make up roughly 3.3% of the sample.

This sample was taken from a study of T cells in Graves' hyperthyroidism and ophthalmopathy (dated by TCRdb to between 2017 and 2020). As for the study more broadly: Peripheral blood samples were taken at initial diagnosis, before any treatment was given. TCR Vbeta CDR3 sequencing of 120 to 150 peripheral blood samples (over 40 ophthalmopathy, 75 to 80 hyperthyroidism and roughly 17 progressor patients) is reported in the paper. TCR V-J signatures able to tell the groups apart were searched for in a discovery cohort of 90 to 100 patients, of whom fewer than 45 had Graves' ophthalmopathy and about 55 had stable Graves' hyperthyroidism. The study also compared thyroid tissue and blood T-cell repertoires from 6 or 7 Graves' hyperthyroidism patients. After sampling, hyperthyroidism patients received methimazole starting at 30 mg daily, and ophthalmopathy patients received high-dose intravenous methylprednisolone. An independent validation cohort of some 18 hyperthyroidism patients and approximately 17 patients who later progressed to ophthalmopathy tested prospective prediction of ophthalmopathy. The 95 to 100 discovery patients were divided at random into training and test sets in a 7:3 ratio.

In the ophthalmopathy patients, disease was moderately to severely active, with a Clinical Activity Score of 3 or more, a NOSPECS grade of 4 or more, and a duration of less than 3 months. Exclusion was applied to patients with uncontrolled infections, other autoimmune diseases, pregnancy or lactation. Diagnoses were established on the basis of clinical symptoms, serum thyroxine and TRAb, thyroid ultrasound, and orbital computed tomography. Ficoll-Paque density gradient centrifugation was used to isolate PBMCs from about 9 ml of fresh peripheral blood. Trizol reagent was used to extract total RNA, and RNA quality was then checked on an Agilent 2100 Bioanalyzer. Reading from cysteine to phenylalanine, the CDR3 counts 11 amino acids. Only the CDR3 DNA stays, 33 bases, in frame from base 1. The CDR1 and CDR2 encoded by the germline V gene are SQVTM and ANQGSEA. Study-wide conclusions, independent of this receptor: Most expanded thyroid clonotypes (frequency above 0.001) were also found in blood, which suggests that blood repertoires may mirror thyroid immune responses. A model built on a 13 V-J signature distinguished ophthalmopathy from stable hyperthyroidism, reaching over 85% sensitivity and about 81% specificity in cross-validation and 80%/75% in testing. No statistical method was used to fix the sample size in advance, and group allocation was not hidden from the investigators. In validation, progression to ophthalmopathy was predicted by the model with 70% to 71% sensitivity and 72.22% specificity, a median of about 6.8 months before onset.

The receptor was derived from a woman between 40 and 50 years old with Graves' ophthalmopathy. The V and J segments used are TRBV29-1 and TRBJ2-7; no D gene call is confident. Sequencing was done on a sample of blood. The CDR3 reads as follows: CTLNRPYEQYF. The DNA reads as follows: TGCACGCTGAACCGTCCCTACGAGCAGTACTTC.